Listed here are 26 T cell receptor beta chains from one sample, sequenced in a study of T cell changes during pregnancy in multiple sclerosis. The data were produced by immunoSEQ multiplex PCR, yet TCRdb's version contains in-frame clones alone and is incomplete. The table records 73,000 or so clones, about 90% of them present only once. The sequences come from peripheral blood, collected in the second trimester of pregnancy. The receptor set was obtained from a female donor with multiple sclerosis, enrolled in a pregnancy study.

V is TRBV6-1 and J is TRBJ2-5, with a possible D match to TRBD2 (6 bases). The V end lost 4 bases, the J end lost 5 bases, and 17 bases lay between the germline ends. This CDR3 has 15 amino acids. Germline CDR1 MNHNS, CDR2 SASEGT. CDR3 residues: CASSGGSLARETQYF. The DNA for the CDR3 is TGTGCCAGCAGTGGAGGGTCACTAGCCCGGGAGACCCAGTACTTC.

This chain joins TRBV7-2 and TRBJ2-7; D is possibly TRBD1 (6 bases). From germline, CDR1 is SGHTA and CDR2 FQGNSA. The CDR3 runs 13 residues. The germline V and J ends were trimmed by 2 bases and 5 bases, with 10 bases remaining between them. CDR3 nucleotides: TGTGCCAGCAGCTTAACAGGGTTCCACGAGCAGTACTTC. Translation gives CASSLTGFHEQYF.

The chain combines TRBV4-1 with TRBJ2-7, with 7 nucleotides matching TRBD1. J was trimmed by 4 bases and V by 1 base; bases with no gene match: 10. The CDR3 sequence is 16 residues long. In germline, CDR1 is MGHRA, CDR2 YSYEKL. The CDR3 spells CASSQAPGGNDYEQYF. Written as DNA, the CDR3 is TGCGCCAGCAGCCAAGCCCCAGGGGGAAATGATTACGAGCAGTACTTC.

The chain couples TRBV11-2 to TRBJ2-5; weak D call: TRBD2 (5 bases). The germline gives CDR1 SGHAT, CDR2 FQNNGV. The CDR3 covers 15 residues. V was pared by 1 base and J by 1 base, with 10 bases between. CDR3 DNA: TGTGCCAGCAGCTTAGGAGGAGGTCTCCAAGAGACCCAGTACTTC. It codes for CASSLGGGLQETQYF.

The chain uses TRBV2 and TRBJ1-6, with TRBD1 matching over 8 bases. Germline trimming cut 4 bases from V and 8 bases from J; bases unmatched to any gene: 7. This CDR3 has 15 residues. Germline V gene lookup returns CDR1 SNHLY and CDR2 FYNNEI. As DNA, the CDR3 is TGTGCCAGCAGTGGGATGACAGGGGTGGATTCACCCCTCCACTTT. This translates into CASSGMTGVDSPLHF.

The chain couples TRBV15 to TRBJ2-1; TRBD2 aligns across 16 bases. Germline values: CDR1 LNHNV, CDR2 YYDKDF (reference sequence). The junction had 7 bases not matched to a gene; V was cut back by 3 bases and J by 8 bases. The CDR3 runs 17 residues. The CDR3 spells CATSRGRGTSGGDEQFF. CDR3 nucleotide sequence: TGTGCCACCAGCAGGGGCAGGGGGACTAGCGGGGGGGATGAGCAGTTCTTC.

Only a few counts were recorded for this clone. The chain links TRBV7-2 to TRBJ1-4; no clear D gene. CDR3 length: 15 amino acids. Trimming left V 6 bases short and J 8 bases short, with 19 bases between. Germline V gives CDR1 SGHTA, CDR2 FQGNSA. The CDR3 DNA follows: TGTGCCAGCAGACTAGCGACCGAGGTGGGAGAAAAACTGTTTTTT. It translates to CASRLATEVGEKLFF.

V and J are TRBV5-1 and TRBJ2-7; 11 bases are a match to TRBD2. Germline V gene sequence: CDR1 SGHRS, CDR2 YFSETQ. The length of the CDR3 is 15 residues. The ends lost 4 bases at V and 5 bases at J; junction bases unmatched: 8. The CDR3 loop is CASSPIAGGTHEQYF. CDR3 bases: TGCGCCAGCAGCCCCATAGCGGGGGGGACCCACGAGCAGTACTTC.

The CDR3 spells CASSISQGNQPQHF. CDR3 in DNA: TGTGCCAGTAGTATTAGTCAGGGGAATCAGCCCCAGCATTTT. The genes are TRBV19 and TRBJ1-5; a weak D match, TRBD1 (6 bases). The CDR3 is made up of 14 amino acids. The germline V gene has CDR1 LNHDA and CDR2 SQIVND (reference sequence). Trimming removed 3 bases at V and 4 bases at J, with 10 bases between.

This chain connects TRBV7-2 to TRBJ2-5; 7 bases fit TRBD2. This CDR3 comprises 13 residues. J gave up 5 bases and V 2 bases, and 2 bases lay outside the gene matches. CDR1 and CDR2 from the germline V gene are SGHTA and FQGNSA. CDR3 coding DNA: TGTGCCAGCAGCTTATGGGGGGGGGAGACCCAGTACTTC. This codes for CASSLWGGETQYF.

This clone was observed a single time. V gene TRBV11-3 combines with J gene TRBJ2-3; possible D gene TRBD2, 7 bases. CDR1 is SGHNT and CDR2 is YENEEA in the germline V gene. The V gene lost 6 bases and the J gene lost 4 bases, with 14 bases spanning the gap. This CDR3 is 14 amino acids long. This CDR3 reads CASSGGGGADTQYF. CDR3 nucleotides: TGTGCCAGCAGTGGGGGGGGCGGGGCAGATACGCAGTATTTT.

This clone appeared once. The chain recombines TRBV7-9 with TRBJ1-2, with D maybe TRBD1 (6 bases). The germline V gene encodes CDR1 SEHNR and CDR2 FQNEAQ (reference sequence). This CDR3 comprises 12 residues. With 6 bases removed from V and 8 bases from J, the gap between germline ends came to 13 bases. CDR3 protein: CASRPGVGGYTF. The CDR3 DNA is TGTGCCAGCAGGCCAGGGGTGGGGGGCTACACCTTC.

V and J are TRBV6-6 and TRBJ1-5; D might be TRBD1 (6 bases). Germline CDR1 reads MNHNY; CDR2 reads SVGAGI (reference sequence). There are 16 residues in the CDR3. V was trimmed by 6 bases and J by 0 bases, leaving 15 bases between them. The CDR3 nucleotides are TGTGCCAGCAGGTTAGGACAGCCGTATAGCAATCAGCCCCAGCATTTT. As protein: CASRLGQPYSNQPQHF.

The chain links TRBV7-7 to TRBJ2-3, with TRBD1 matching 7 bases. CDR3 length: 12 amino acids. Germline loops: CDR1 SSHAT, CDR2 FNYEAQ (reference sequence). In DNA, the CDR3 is TGTGTTGTCCAGGGGGATAAAGATACGCAGTATTTT. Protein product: CVVQGDKDTQYF.

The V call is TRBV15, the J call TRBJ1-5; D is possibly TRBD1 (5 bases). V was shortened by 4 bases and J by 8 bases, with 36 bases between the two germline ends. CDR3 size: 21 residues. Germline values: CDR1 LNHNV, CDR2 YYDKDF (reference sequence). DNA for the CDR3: TGTGCCACCAGCAAGCCGAGAGGCGCTGCGTCCAGACAGTTTAATTTAGAGCCCCAGCATTTT. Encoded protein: CATSKPRGAASRQFNLEPQHF.

The CDR3 region is CASSYSGTGNNEQYF. CDR3 nucleotides: TGTGCCAGCAGTTACTCGGGGACAGGGAATAACGAGCAGTACTTC. V usage is TRBV6-6 and J usage is TRBJ2-7; 9 bases are shared with TRBD1. The ends lost 0 bases at V and 5 bases at J; junction bases unmatched: 5. The germline gives CDR1 MNHNY, CDR2 SVGAGI (reference sequence). This CDR3 is built from 15 residues.

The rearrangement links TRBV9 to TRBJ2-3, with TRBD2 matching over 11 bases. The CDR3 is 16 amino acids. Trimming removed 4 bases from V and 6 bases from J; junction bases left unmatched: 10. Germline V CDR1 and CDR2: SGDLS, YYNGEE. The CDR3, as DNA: TGTGCCAGCAGCCCAGTAGCGGGGGGGCCGGTGGATACGCAGTATTTT. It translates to CASSPVAGGPVDTQYF. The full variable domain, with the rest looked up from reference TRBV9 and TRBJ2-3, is DSGVTQTPKHLITATGQRVTLRCSPRSGDLSVYWYQQSLDQGLQFLIQYYNGEERAKGNILERFSAQQFPDLHSELNLSSLELGDSALYFCASSPVAGGPVDTQYFGPGTRLTVL.

The CDR3 nucleotides read TGTGCCAGCAGCTTAAAAGTTTCTGGGAGCGGGGGTTCTGAAGCTTTCTTT. It specifies CASSLKVSGSGGSEAFF. The rearrangement joins TRBV7-6 to TRBJ1-1; a weak D match, TRBD1 (5 bases). The V gene lost 2 bases and the J gene lost 6 bases, with 22 bases spanning the gap. Germline lookup yields CDR1 SGHVS and CDR2 FNYEAQ. The CDR3 spans 17 residues.

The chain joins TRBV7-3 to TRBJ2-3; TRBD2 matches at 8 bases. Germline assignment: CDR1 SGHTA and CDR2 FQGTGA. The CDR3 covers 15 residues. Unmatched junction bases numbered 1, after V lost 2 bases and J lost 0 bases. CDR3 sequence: CASSLLAGSTDTQYF. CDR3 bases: TGTGCCAGCAGCTTATTAGCGGGGAGCACAGATACGCAGTATTTT.

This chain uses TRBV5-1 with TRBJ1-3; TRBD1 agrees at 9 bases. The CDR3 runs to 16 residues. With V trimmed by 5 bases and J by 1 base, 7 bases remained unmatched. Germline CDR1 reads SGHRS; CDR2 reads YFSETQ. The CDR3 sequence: CASSWGQGDSGNTIYF. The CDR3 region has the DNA TGCGCCAGCAGTTGGGGACAGGGTGATTCTGGAAACACCATATATTTT.

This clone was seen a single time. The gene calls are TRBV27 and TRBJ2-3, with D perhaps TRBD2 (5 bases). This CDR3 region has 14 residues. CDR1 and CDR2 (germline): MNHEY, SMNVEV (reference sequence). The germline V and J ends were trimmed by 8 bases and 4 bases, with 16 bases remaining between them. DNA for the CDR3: TGTGCCAGCCGCCGGGATCCCTTCTCAGATACGCAGTATTTT. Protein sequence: CASRRDPFSDTQYF.

CDR3 nucleotides: TGTGCCAGCAGCCTGTCCGGGACTAGCCGGGCAGATACGCAGTATTTT. Translation: CASSLSGTSRADTQYF. This chain links TRBV9 with TRBJ2-3, with 9 bases lining up with TRBD2. The CDR3 totals 16 residues. Germline V lookup: CDR1 SGDLS, CDR2 YYNGEE. V shed 4 bases and J 4 bases; nucleotides not matched to a gene: 10.

CDR3: CASSQSTGTGYTF. The CDR3, as DNA: TGTGCCAGCAGTCAGTCGACAGGTACTGGCTACACCTTC. The chain couples TRBV6-5 to TRBJ1-2; D may be TRBD1 (6 bases). CDR3 length: 13 residues. V shed 5 bases and J shed 7 bases, with 14 bases lying between them. Per germline, CDR1 MNHEY and CDR2 SVGAGI.

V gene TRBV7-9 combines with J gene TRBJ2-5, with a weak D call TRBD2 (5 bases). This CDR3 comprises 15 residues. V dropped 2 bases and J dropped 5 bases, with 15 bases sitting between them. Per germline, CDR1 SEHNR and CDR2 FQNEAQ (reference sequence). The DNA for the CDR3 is TGTGCCAGCAGCTTAAGCCGAGCGGCCACGGAGACCCAGTACTTC. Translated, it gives CASSLSRAATETQYF.

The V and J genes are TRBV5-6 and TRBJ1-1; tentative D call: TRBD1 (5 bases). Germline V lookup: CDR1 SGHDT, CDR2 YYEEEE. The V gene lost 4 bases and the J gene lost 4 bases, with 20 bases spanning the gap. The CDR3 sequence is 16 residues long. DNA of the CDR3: TGTGCCAGCAGCCCGGTAGGCAGGACGGGGGGCACTGAAGCTTTCTTT. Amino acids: CASSPVGRTGGTEAFF.

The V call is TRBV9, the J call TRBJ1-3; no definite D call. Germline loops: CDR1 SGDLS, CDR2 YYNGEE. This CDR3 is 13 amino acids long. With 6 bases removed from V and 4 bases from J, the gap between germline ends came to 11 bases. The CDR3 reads CASTPGEGNTIYF. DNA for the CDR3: TGTGCCAGCACCCCCGGGGAGGGAAACACCATATATTTT.